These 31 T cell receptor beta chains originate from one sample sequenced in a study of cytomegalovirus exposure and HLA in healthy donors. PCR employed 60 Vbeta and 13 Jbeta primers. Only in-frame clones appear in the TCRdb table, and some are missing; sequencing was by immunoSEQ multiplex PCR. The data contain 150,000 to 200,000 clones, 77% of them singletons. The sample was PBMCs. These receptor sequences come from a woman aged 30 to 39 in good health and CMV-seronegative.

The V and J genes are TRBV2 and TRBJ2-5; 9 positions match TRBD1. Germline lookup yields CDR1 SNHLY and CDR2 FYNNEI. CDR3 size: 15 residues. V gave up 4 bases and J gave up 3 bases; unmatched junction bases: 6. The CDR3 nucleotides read TGTGCCAGCAGTGCCCACAGGGGGCGGGAAGAGACCCAGTACTTC. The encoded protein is CASSAHRGREETQYF.

CDR3 sequence reads: CASSPGHRNTEAFF. The CDR3 DNA is TGTGCCAGCAGCCCGGGACACCGAAACACTGAAGCTTTCTTT. The chain couples TRBV5-8 to TRBJ1-1; D is possibly TRBD1 (6 bases). V shed 4 bases and J shed 2 bases, with 12 bases lying between them. This CDR3 has 14 residues. CDR1 and CDR2 from the germline V gene are SGHTS and YDEGEE.

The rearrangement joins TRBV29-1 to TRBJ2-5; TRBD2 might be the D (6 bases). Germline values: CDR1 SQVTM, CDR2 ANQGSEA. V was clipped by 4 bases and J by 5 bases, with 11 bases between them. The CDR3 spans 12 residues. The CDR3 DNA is TGCAGCGTTGGGGGGGTAGGGGAGACCCAGTACTTC. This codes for CSVGGVGETQYF.

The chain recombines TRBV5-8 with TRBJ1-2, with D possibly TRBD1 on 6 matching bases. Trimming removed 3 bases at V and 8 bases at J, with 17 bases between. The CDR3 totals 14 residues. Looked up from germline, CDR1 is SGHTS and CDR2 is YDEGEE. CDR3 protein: CASSYEHRVLGYTF. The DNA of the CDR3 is TGTGCCAGCAGCTATGAGCACAGGGTGCTCGGCTACACCTTC.

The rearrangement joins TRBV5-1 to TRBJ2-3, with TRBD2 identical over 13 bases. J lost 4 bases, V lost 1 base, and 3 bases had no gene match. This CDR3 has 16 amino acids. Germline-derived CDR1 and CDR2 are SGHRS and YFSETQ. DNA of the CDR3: TGCGCCAGCAGCTTGAAACTAGCGGGGGGGGCAGATACGCAGTATTTT. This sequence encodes CASSLKLAGGADTQYF.

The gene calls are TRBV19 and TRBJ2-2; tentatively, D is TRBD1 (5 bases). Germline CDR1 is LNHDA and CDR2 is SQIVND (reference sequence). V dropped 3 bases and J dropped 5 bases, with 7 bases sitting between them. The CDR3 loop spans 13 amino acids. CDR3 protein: CASSIQGTGELFF. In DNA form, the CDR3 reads TGTGCCAGTAGTATCCAGGGAACCGGGGAGCTGTTTTTT.

This CDR3 reads CASSSGTGGAYEQYF. The CDR3 DNA reads TGTGCCAGCAGCTCCGGGACAGGGGGCGCTTACGAGCAGTACTTC. The chain carries TRBV11-3 and TRBJ2-7; TRBD1 matches at 12 bases. This CDR3 has 15 amino acids. The germline CDR1 and CDR2 sequences are SGHNT and YENEEA. With 4 bases clipped from V and 4 bases from J, the junction kept 5 bases outside the gene matches.

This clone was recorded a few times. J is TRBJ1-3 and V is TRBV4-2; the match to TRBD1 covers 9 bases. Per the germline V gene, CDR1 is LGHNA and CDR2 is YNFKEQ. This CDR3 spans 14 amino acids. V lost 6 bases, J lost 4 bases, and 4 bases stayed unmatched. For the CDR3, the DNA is TGTGCCAGCAGACAGGGGGCAAACGGAAACACCATATATTTT. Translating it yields CASRQGANGNTIYF.

Here the CDR3 DNA reads TGTGCCAGCAGCCTCAGGGGTATCACTGAAGCTTTCTTT. It codes for CASSLRGITEAFF. The chain recombines TRBV5-4 with TRBJ1-1; D possibly corresponds to TRBD1 (6 bases). With 4 bases removed from V and 4 bases from J, the gap between germline ends came to 11 bases. CDR1 and CDR2 from the germline V gene are SGHNT and YYREEE (reference sequence). CDR3 length equals 13 residues.

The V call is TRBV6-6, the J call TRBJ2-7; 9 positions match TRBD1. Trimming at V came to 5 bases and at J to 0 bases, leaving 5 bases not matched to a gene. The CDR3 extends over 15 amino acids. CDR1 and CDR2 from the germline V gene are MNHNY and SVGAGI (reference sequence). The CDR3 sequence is CASSTGTGSSYEQYF. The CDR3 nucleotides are TGTGCCAGCAGTACAGGGACAGGGAGCTCCTACGAGCAGTACTTC.

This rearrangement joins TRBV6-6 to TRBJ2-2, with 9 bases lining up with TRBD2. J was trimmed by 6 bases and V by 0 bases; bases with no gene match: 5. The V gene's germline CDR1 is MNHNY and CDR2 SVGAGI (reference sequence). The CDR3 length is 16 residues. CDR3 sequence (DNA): TGTGCCAGCAGTTACTCTAGCGGGAGCGGGGCCGGGGAGCTGTTTTTT. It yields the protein CASSYSSGSGAGELFF.

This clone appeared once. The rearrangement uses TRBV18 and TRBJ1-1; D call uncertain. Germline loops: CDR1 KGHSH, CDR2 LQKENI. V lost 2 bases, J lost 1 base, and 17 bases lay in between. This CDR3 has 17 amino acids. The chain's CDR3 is CASSPGLLGGGNTEAFF. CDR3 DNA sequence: TGTGCCAGCTCACCAGGACTCCTTGGTGGTGGGAACACTGAAGCTTTCTTT.

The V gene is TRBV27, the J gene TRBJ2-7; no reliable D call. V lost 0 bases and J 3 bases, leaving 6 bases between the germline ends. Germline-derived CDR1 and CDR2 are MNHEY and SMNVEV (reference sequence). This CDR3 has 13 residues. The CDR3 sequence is CASSLSVGYEQYF. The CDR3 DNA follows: TGTGCCAGCAGTTTATCAGTCGGCTACGAGCAGTACTTC.

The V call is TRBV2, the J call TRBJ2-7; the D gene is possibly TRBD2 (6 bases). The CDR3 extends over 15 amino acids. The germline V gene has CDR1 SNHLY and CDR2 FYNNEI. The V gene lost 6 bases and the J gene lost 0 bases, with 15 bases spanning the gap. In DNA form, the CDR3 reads TGTGCCAGCAGCCTCGGACTAACACCCTCCTACGAGCAGTACTTC. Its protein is CASSLGLTPSYEQYF.

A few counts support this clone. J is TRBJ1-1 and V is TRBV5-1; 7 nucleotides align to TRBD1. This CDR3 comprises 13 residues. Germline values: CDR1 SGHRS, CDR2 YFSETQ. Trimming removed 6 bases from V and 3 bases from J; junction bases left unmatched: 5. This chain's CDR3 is CASNPDRDTEAFF. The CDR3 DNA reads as TGCGCCAGCAACCCAGACAGGGACACTGAAGCTTTCTTT. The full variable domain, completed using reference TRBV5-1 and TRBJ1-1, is KAGVTQTPRYLIKTRGQQVTLSCSPISGHRSVSWYQQTPGQGLQFLFEYFSETQRNKGNFPGRFSGRQFSNSRSEMNVSTLELGDSALYLCASNPDRDTEAFFGQGTRLTVV.

CDR3 in amino acids: CAWSGTSTETQYF. The DNA for the CDR3 is TGTGCCTGGAGTGGGACTAGCACAGAGACCCAGTACTTC. This rearrangement joins TRBV30 to TRBJ2-5; 8 nucleotides match TRBD2. Germline V gene data show CDR1 as GTSNPN and CDR2 as SVGIG (reference sequence). With V trimmed by 1 base and J by 4 bases, 2 bases remained unmatched. The CDR3 contains 13 residues.

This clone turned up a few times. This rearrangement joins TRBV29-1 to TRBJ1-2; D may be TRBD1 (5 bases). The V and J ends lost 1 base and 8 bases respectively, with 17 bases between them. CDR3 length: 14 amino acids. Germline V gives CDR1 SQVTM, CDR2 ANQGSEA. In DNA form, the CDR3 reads TGCAGCGTTGAAGTCAGCGGGGGAAGAGGGGGCTACACCTTC. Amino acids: CSVEVSGGRGGYTF.

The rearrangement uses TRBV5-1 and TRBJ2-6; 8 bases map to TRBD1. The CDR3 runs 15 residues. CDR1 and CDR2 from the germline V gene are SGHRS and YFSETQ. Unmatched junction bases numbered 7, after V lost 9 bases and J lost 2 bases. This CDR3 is CATAQGGTGANVLTF. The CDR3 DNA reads TGCGCCACCGCACAGGGGGGCACTGGGGCCAACGTCCTGACTTTC.

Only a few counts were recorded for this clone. The CDR3 nucleotides are TGTGCCAGCACTCTCACTGAAGCTTTCTTT. Its translation: CASTLTEAFF. V gene TRBV6-1 combines with J gene TRBJ1-1; D unclear. Trimming cost V 7 bases and J 4 bases, with 4 bases left between them. The CDR3 extends over 10 amino acids. Germline CDR1 is MNHNS and CDR2 is SASEGT.

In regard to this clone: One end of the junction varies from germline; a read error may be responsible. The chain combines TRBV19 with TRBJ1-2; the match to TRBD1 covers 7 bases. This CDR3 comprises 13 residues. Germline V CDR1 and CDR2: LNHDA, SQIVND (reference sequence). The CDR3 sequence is CASSIRDRYGYPF. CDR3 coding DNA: TGTGCCAGTAGTATACGGGACAGATATGGCTACCCCTTC.

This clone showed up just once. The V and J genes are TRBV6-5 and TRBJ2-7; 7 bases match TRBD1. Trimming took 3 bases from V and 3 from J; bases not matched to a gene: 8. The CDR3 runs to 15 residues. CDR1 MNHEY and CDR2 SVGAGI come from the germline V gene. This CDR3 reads CASSYSGTDYYEQYF. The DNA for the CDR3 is TGTGCCAGCAGTTATTCCGGGACAGATTACTACGAGCAGTACTTC.

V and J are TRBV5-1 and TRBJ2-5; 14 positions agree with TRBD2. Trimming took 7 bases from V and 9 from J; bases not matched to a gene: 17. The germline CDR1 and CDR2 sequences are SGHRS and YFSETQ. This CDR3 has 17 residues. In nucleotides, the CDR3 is TGCGCCAGCTCCCACCCCGGGGCGGGACTAGCGGGAGTAGCCCAGTACTTC. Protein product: CASSHPGAGLAGVAQYF.

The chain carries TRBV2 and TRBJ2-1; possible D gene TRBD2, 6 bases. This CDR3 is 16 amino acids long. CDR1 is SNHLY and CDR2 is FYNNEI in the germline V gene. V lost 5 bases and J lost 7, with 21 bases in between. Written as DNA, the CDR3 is TGTGCCAGCAGTCCGCGGGGCCCCCCCGGGCTAAATGAGCAGTTCTTC. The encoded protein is CASSPRGPPGLNEQFF.

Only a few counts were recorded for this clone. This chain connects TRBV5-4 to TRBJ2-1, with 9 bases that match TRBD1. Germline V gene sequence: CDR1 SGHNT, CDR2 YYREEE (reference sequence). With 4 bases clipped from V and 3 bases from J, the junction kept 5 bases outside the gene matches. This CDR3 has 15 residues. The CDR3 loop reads CASSLGQGVYNEQFF. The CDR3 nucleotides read TGTGCCAGCAGCCTGGGACAGGGAGTCTACAATGAGCAGTTCTTC.

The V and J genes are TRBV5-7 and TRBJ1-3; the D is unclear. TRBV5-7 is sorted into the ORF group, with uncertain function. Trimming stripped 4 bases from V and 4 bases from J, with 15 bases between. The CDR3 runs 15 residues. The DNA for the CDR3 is TGTGCCAGCAGCATCGGCCCTCCGGGAGGAAACACCATATATTTT. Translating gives CASSIGPPGGNTIYF.

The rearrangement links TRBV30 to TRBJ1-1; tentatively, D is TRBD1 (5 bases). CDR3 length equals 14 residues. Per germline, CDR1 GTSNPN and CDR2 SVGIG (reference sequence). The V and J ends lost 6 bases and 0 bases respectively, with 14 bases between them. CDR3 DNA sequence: TGTGCCTGTTATTTCTGGGGCTTGAACACTGAAGCTTTCTTT. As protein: CACYFWGLNTEAFF.

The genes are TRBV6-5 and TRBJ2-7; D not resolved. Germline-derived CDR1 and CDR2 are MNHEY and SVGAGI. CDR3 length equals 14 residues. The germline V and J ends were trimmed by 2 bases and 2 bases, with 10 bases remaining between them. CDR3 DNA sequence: TGTGCCAGCAGTTACGGGCGCCAGACCTACGAGCAGTACTTC. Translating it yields CASSYGRQTYEQYF.

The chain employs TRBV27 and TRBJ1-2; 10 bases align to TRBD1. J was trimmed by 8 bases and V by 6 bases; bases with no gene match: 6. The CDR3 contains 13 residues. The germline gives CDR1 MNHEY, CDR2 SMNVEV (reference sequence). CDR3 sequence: CASSLTGGVGYTF. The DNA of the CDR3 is TGTGCCAGCAGCCTGACAGGGGGCGTAGGCTACACCTTC.

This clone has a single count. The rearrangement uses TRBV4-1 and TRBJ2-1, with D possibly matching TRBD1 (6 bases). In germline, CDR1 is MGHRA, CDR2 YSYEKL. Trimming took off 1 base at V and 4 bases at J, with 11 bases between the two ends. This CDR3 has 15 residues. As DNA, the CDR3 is TGCGCCAGCAGCCAAGTAGGCAGGGGTTACAATGAGCAGTTCTTC. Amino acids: CASSQVGRGYNEQFF.

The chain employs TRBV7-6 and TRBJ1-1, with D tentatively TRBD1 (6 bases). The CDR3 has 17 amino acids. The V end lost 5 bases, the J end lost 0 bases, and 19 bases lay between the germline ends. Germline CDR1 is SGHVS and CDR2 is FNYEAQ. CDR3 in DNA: TGTGCCAGCAGCCCCGTGGGAGGGGGACGAATGAACACTGAAGCTTTCTTT. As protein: CASSPVGGGRMNTEAFF.

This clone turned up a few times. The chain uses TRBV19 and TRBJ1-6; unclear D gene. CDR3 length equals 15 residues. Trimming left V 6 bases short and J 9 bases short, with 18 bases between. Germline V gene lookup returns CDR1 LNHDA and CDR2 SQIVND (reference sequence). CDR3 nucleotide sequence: TGTGCCAGTAGCCCCATGGGTGGTAGCGGTTCACCCCTCCACTTT. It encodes CASSPMGGSGSPLHF.